Below, 14 T cell receptor beta chains from the same sample are listed, as sequenced in a study of Graves' ophthalmopathy and Graves' hyperthyroidism. Researchers took RNA transcripts and amplified TCR beta CDR3 regions from them. A first-round RT-PCR used HTBI primers, followed by a second-round multiplex PCR. TCRdb reprocessed the multiplex PCR reads via MiXCR and lists one record per CDR3 protein. Of around 670,000 distinct CDR3 sequences listed, roughly 40% are singletons. Input material: peripheral blood. All receptors come from an adult man with Graves' ophthalmopathy.

The chain uses TRBV28 and TRBJ1-1; D not resolved. This CDR3 spans 11 amino acids. Trimming shortened V by 7 bases and J by 7 bases, and 10 bases separated the two germline ends. Germline V gene data show CDR1 as MDHEN and CDR2 as SYDVKM. CDR3 in DNA: TGTGCCAGCAAACCAGGAGATGAAGCTTTCTTT. Translated: CASKPGDEAFF.

This chain's CDR3 is CASSLARAGGVQPQHF. The DNA for the CDR3 is TGTGCCAGCAGCTTAGCGAGGGCAGGGGGCGTACAGCCCCAGCATTTT. The rearrangement links TRBV7-9 to TRBJ1-5, with 8 nucleotides matching TRBD1. The junction had 8 bases not matched to a gene; V was cut back by 0 bases and J by 7 bases. The CDR3 is made up of 16 amino acids. The germline gives CDR1 SEHNR, CDR2 FQNEAQ (reference sequence).

This clonotype was seen only a few times. Here the CDR3 reads CSAMMDRVEETQYF. Written as DNA, the CDR3 is TGCAGTGCCATGATGGACAGGGTGGAGGAGACCCAGTACTTC. V gene TRBV20-1 combines with J gene TRBJ2-5, with 8 bases lining up with TRBD1. The J segment lost 5 bases and the V segment lost 6 bases, leaving 11 bases of the junction unmatched. The germline V gene has CDR1 DFQATT and CDR2 SNEGSKA (reference sequence). The CDR3 extends over 14 amino acids.

The V call is TRBV25-1, the J call TRBJ1-2, with 9 positions matching TRBD1. Germline values: CDR1 MGHDK, CDR2 SYGVNS. The CDR3 length is 16 residues. V lost 3 bases and J lost 7; bases outside the gene matches: 12. CDR3 amino acids: CASSDPRTGTGSGYTF. The DNA for the CDR3 is TGTGCCAGCAGTGATCCCCGCACAGGGACAGGGAGTGGCTACACCTTC.

This clonotype was recorded at least ten times. The rearrangement links TRBV7-2 to TRBJ1-1; 7 bases match TRBD1. Germline V lookup: CDR1 SGHTA, CDR2 FQGNSA. V gave up 5 bases and J gave up 1 base; unmatched junction bases: 1. The CDR3 has 13 residues. CDR3: CASSRQGNTEAFF. The CDR3 DNA follows: TGTGCCAGCAGCCGACAGGGGAACACTGAAGCTTTCTTT.

J is TRBJ1-4 and V is TRBV2; D is perhaps TRBD1 (6 bases). Trimming pared 6 bases from V and 7 bases from J, leaving 15 bases between. The germline CDR1 and CDR2 sequences are SNHLY and FYNNEI. The CDR3 is made up of 14 amino acids. The CDR3 DNA is TGTGCCAGCAGGGAACAGGGAGGATGTGAAAAACTGTTTTTT. It codes for CASREQGGCEKLFF.

V gene TRBV2 combines with J gene TRBJ1-2; no definite D call. Germline assignment: CDR1 SNHLY and CDR2 FYNNEI. This CDR3 has 14 residues. V was trimmed by 8 bases and J by 4 bases, leaving 17 bases between them. In DNA, the CDR3 is TGTGCCAGCTCCGTGGGCGTTCTCGGCTATGGCTACACCTTC. Translation: CASSVGVLGYGYTF.

The table lists this clonotype with a few counts. This chain links TRBV6-5 with TRBJ2-7; D is uncertain. This CDR3 is built from 11 residues. V was clipped by 8 bases and J by 0 bases, with 5 bases between them. Germline lookup yields CDR1 MNHEY and CDR2 SVGAGI. The chain's CDR3 is CASLASYEQYF. The CDR3 nucleotides are TGTGCCAGCCTCGCCTCCTACGAGCAGTACTTC.

The gene calls are TRBV29-1 and TRBJ1-1; TRBD1 agrees at 8 bases. The CDR3 loop spans 13 amino acids. V lost 3 bases and J lost 5; bases outside the gene matches: 5. The germline V gene has CDR1 SQVTM and CDR2 ANQGSEA. CDR3 bases: TGCAGCGTTGACACAGGGGGAGGGACTGAAGCTTTCTTT. As protein: CSVDTGGGTEAFF.

V is TRBV9 and J is TRBJ2-7; 8 positions match TRBD1. Germline V CDR1 and CDR2: SGDLS, YYNGEE. The CDR3 loop spans 14 amino acids. J gave up 5 bases and V 4 bases, and 8 bases lay outside the gene matches. CDR3 sequence: CASSIRQGTNEQYF. DNA of the CDR3: TGTGCCAGCAGCATCCGACAGGGGACCAACGAGCAGTACTTC. The full variable domain, in which reference TRBV9 and TRBJ2-7 provide the parts outside the CDR3, is DSGVTQTPKHLITATGQRVTLRCSPRSGDLSVYWYQQSLDQGLQFLIQYYNGEERAKGNILERFSAQQFPDLHSELNLSSLELGDSALYFCASSIRQGTNEQYFGPGTRLTVT.

This clonotype was observed many times. In DNA form, the CDR3 reads TGCAGCGTCGAGCGGGACGGACCAAATGAAAAACTGTTTTTT. It yields the protein CSVERDGPNEKLFF. The chain combines TRBV29-1 with TRBJ1-4; D possibly corresponds to TRBD1 (5 bases). V was trimmed by 6 bases and J by 5 bases, leaving 16 bases between them. This CDR3 comprises 14 residues. Germline loops: CDR1 SQVTM, CDR2 ANQGSEA.

This clonotype was seen many times. The chain couples TRBV29-1 to TRBJ2-7; D possibly corresponds to TRBD1 (5 bases). CDR3 length equals 13 residues. Trimming left V 7 bases short and J 3 bases short, with 16 bases between. Germline lookup yields CDR1 SQVTM and CDR2 ANQGSEA. The CDR3 is CSARGQGLYEQYF. The DNA of the CDR3 is TGCAGCGCCAGAGGACAAGGCCTCTACGAGCAGTACTTC.

This clonotype was picked up a small number of times. The genes are TRBV5-6 and TRBJ1-4, with D perhaps TRBD1 (5 bases). V was clipped by 1 base and J by 10 bases, with 14 bases between them. Germline CDR1 is SGHDT and CDR2 is YYEEEE. The CDR3 has 14 amino acids. This CDR3 reads CASSLLAGSGKLFF. The CDR3 nucleotides read TGTGCCAGCAGCTTGTTAGCAGGGTCCGGAAAACTGTTTTTT.

As regards this clonotype: This may arise from a read error, as a much more abundant clone is one base away. This chain joins TRBV29-1 and TRBJ2-5, with 15 bases aligning to TRBD2. From germline, CDR1 is SQVTM and CDR2 ANQGSEA. CDR3 length: 15 amino acids. CDR3 region: CGVEGLAGGPETQYF. The CDR3 region has the DNA TGCGGCGTTGAAGGACTAGCGGGGGGGCCGGAGACCCAGTACTTC.